The next 21 T cell receptor beta chains were all read from a single sample in a study of OX40 agonist ivuxolimab in advanced cancers. Clones were sequenced by immunoSEQ multiplex PCR, and TCRdb holds only the in-frame ones, with some missing. The data hold about 96,000 clones, with around 91% observed a single time. This sample comprised CD4+ or CD8+ T cells sorted from blood, obtained in a trial of the OX40 agonist ivuxolimab. All receptors derive from an adult with an advanced solid tumor such as melanoma, head and neck, liver or kidney cancer.

This clone came up once. The gene calls are TRBV19 and TRBJ2-7, with TRBD2 identical over 13 bases. The CDR3 extends over 14 amino acids. Unmatched junction bases numbered 4, after V lost 5 bases and J lost 6 bases. CDR1 is LNHDA and CDR2 is SQIVND in the germline V gene (reference sequence). CDR3 residues: CASSLRTSGSEQYF. CDR3 coding DNA: TGTGCCAGTAGTTTAAGGACTAGCGGGAGCGAGCAGTACTTC.

The V and J genes are TRBV7-8 and TRBJ2-7; D perhaps matches TRBD1 (6 bases). CDR3 length: 18 amino acids. CDR1 and CDR2 (germline): SGHVS, FQNEAQ. V dropped 7 bases and J dropped 1 base, with 26 bases sitting between them. The CDR3 nucleotides read TGTGCCAGCAACCCTTCCCCGAACCCGGACAGAGGGTCCTACGAGCAGTACTTC. Its protein product is CASNPSPNPDRGSYEQYF.

For this clone: One end of the junction does not line up with germline, which may come from a read error. V is TRBV7-7 and J is TRBJ2-2; 12 bases match TRBD2. The CDR3 sequence is 15 residues long. CDR1 and CDR2 from the germline V gene are SSHAT and FNYEAQ (reference sequence). The chain's CDR3 is CASSLTSGSSGELFF. The CDR3 nucleotides are TGTGCTAGCAGCTTGACTAGCGGGAGCTCCGGGGAGCTGTTTTTT. The variable domain in full, with the rest retrieved from reference TRBV7-7 and TRBJ2-2, is GAGVSQSPRYKVTKRGQDVTLRCDPISSHATLYWYQQALGQGPEFLTYFNYEAQPDKSGLPSDRFSAERPEGSISTLTIQRTEQRDSAMYRCASSLTSGSSGELFFGEGSRLTVL.

This clone has only one observation. The chain couples TRBV11-2 to TRBJ2-5; no definite D call. Germline V gene sequence: CDR1 SGHAT, CDR2 FQNNGV. Trimming cost V 5 bases and J 2 bases, with 9 bases left between them. The CDR3 covers 13 residues. The CDR3 sequence is CASSRDSQETQYF. The CDR3 region has the DNA TGTGCCAGCAGCCGAGACTCGCAAGAGACCCAGTACTTC.

This rearrangement joins TRBV7-2 to TRBJ1-1; D call uncertain. The CDR3 has 13 residues. V was cut by 2 bases and J by 1 base, with 5 bases left in between. Germline CDR1 reads SGHTA; CDR2 reads FQGNSA. CDR3 coding DNA: TGTGCCAGCAGCTTATTAAGGAACACTGAAGCTTTCTTT. It encodes CASSLLRNTEAFF.

This rearrangement joins TRBV4-3 to TRBJ1-2; D is perhaps TRBD1 (5 bases). Trimming removed 1 base at V and 4 bases at J, with 19 bases between. Germline CDR1 LGHNA, CDR2 YSLEER. CDR3 length equals 17 residues. CDR3 loop: CASSQVLLVRGAYGYTF. In DNA form, the CDR3 reads TGCGCCAGCAGCCAAGTTCTACTGGTAAGGGGCGCCTATGGCTACACCTTC.

V gene TRBV27 combines with J gene TRBJ2-1, with 8 positions matching TRBD2. CDR3 length: 15 residues. CDR1 and CDR2 (germline): MNHEY, SMNVEV (reference sequence). V was pared by 3 bases and J by 4 bases, with 5 bases of the junction left unmatched. DNA of the CDR3: TGTGCCAGCAGTTTCTCGGGGGGGTATTACAATGAGCAGTTCTTC. Translated, it gives CASSFSGGYYNEQFF.

CDR3 sequence reads: CASSVTGGGNQPQHF. The CDR3 nucleotides are TGTGCCAGCAGTGTAACAGGGGGTGGCAATCAGCCCCAGCATTTT. The chain uses TRBV6-4 and TRBJ1-5, with 8 bases aligning to TRBD1. The V gene's germline CDR1 is MRHNA and CDR2 SNTAGT. The trim removed 4 bases at V and 2 bases at J, leaving 4 bases unmatched. The CDR3 totals 15 residues.

V is TRBV7-3 and J is TRBJ2-7; tentatively, D is TRBD1 (6 bases). With 2 bases removed from V and 9 bases from J, the gap between germline ends came to 23 bases. Per the germline V gene, CDR1 is SGHTA and CDR2 is FQGTGA. The CDR3 contains 16 residues. The CDR3 region is CASSLGRGRGPSWQYF. CDR3 sequence (DNA): TGTGCCAGCAGCTTAGGAAGGGGCAGGGGACCTTCGTGGCAGTACTTC. The full variable domain, in which reference TRBV7-3 and TRBJ2-7 provide the parts outside the CDR3, is GAGVSQTPSNKVTEKGKYVELRCDPISGHTALYWYRQSLGQGPEFLIYFQGTGAADDSGLPNDRFFAVRPEGSVSTLKIQRTERGDSAVYLCASSLGRGRGPSWQYFGPGTRLTVT.

This clone was counted once. V gene TRBV10-1 combines with J gene TRBJ1-1; D is undetermined. The germline V gene has CDR1 WNHNN and CDR2 SYGVQD (reference sequence). Trimming pared 2 bases from V and 1 base from J, leaving 23 bases between. The CDR3 covers 19 residues. The CDR3 DNA reads TGCGCCAGCAGTGAGGAAACCGCCCTCGATTGGACGGGGAACACTGAAGCTTTCTTT. Translation gives CASSEETALDWTGNTEAFF.

V is TRBV11-3 and J is TRBJ2-7; no reliable D call. Per the germline V gene, CDR1 is SGHNT and CDR2 is YENEEA. The CDR3 covers 14 residues. Between the trimmed V and J ends, which lost 1 base and 2 bases, there was a span of 9 bases. The CDR3 loop is CASSLGRPTYEQYF. DNA of the CDR3: TGTGCCAGCAGCTTAGGGCGGCCTACCTACGAGCAGTACTTC. Full variable domain (rest looked up from reference TRBV11-3 and TRBJ2-7): EAGVVQSPRYKIIEKKQPVAFWCNPISGHNTLYWYLQNLGQGPELLIRYENEEAVDDSQLPKDRFSAERLKGVDSTLKIQPAELGDSAVYLCASSLGRPTYEQYFGPGTRLTVT.

This clone has just one count. This chain connects TRBV7-2 to TRBJ1-2, with D tentatively TRBD1 (5 bases). V was trimmed by 1 base and J by 5 bases, leaving 17 bases between them. The germline gives CDR1 SGHTA, CDR2 FQGNSA. The CDR3 covers 16 residues. The CDR3: CASSLGGPSHEYGYTF. DNA for the CDR3: TGTGCCAGCAGCTTAGGGGGACCTTCCCACGAATATGGCTACACCTTC. The variable domain in full, with the rest retrieved from reference TRBV7-2 and TRBJ1-2, is GAGVSQSPSNKVTEKGKDVELRCDPISGHTALYWYRQSLGQGLEFLIYFQGNSAPDKSGLPSDRFSAERTGGSVSTLTIQRTQQEDSAVYLCASSLGGPSHEYGYTFGSGTRLTVV.

This chain links TRBV7-2 with TRBJ2-7; D may match TRBD1 or TRBD2 (5 bases each). CDR3 length: 15 amino acids. The V end lost 1 base, the J end lost 1 base, and 11 bases lay between the germline ends. The germline V gene encodes CDR1 SGHTA and CDR2 FQGNSA. In DNA, the CDR3 is TGTGCCAGCAGCTTAGGCGCAGGGAGATCCTACGAGCAGTACTTC. Translated, it gives CASSLGAGRSYEQYF.

The chain carries TRBV6-6 and TRBJ1-5, with TRBD1 matching 9 bases. The CDR3 has 16 residues. Looked up from germline, CDR1 is MNHNY and CDR2 is SVGAGI (reference sequence). V shed 4 bases and J 4 bases; nucleotides not matched to a gene: 8. The CDR3 DNA reads as TGTGCCAGCAGTTCCGGGACAGGGTTATTAAATCAGCCCCAGCATTTT. The encoded protein is CASSSGTGLLNQPQHF.

This clone was seen a single time. The V and J genes are TRBV6-8 and TRBJ2-5; D unresolved. The tail of the sequence fits TRBJ2-7 better, so the J call may be wrong. CDR3 length: 10 amino acids. Germline CDR1 MNHGY, CDR2 SAAAGT. As DNA, the CDR3 is TGTGCCAGCATTTGGTACGAGCAGTACTTC. Its translation: CASIWYEQYF.

The chain uses TRBV6-1 and TRBJ2-7; TRBD2 is a possible D gene (6 bases). CDR1 and CDR2 (germline): MNHNS, SASEGT. This CDR3 spans 14 amino acids. V was clipped by 4 bases and J by 6 bases, with 16 bases between them. The CDR3, as DNA: TGTGCCAGCAGTGCGGGGCGGGAACGCCTCGAGCAGTACTTC. Translation gives CASSAGRERLEQYF.

The CDR3 loop is CASSLAGTPSTDTQYF. The CDR3 nucleotides are TGCGCCAGCAGCTTGGCCGGGACACCAAGCACAGATACGCAGTATTTT. The J gene is TRBJ2-3, the V gene TRBV5-1; weak D call: TRBD1 (6 bases). From germline, CDR1 is SGHRS and CDR2 YFSETQ. This CDR3 has 16 residues. Trimming removed 0 bases from V and 0 bases from J, with 11 bases in between.

The rearrangement links TRBV27 to TRBJ2-7; D may match TRBD1 or TRBD2 (6 bases each). This CDR3 has 15 residues. V shed 7 bases and J shed 4 bases, with 20 bases lying between them. The germline V gene encodes CDR1 MNHEY and CDR2 SMNVEV (reference sequence). The CDR3 sequence is CASTRDGGQGYEQYF. The CDR3 nucleotides are TGTGCCAGCACTCGGGATGGGGGGCAGGGGTACGAGCAGTACTTC.

The chain is built from TRBV5-1 and TRBJ2-1, with 10 bases identical to TRBD2. Germline V gene sequence: CDR1 SGHRS, CDR2 YFSETQ. V lost 4 bases, J lost 5 bases, and 6 bases stayed unmatched. This CDR3 has 15 residues. Written as DNA, the CDR3 is TGCGCCAGCAGCCTAGGACTAGCGGTCCACAATGAGCAGTTCTTC. Translating it yields CASSLGLAVHNEQFF.

CDR3 region: CASSPSGQGPYEQFF. In DNA, the CDR3 is TGTGCCAGCAGTCCCTCGGGACAGGGTCCATATGAGCAGTTCTTC. This sequence joins TRBV6-6 and TRBJ2-1; TRBD1 matches at 9 bases. J lost 8 bases, V lost 5 bases, and 10 bases had no gene match. The CDR3 contains 15 residues. Per the germline V gene, CDR1 is MNHNY and CDR2 is SVGAGI (reference sequence).

The chain employs TRBV6-1 and TRBJ2-5; D unresolved. The CDR3 extends over 13 amino acids. Germline V gives CDR1 MNHNS, CDR2 SASEGT. With 4 bases removed from V and 7 bases from J, the gap between germline ends came to 13 bases. As DNA, the CDR3 is TGTGCCAGCAGTGTTGAAACAGACGCGACCCAGTACTTC. Protein product: CASSVETDATQYF.